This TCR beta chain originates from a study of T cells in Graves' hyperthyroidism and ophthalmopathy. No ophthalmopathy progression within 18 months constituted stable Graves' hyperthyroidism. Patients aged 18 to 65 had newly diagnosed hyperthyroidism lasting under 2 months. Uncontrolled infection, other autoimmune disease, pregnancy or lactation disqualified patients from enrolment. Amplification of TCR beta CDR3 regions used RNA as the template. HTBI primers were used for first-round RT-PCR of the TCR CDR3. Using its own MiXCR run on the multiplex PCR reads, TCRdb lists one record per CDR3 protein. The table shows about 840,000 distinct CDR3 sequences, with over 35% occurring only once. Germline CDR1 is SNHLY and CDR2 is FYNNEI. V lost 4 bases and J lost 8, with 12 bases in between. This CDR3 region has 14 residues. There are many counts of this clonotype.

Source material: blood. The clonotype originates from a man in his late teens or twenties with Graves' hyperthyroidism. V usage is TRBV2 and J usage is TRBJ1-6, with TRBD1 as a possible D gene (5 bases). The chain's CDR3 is CASSAGPLDSPLHF. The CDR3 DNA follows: TGTGCCAGCAGTGCAGGGCCCCTGGATTCACCCCTCCACTTT.